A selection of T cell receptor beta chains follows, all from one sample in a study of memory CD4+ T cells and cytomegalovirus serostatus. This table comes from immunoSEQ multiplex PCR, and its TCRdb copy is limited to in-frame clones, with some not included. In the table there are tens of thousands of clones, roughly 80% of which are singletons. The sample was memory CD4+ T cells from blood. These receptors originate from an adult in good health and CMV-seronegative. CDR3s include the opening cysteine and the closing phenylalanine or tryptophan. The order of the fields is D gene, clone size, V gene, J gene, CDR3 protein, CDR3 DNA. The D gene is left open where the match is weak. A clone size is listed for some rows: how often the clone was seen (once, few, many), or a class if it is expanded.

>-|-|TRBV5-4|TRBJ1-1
CASSLGTAILMNTEAFF
TGTGCCAGCAGCTTGGGGACCGCTATCCTCATGAACACTGAAGCTTTCTTT
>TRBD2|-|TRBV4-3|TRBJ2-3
CASSYLAGGTDTQYF
TGCGCCAGCAGCTACCTAGCGGGGGGCACAGATACGCAGTATTTT
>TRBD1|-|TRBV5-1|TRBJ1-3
CASSLDGQGADGNTIYF
TGCGCCAGCAGCTTGGACGGACAGGGGGCGGACGGAAACACCATATATTTT
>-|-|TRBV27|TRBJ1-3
CASSFYDSPGSGNTIYF
TGTGCCAGCAGTTTCTACGATTCCCCGGGCTCTGGAAACACCATATATTTT
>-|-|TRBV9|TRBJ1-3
CASSVARGTSFSGNTIYF
TGTGCCAGCAGCGTAGCGCGAGGGACCTCCTTCTCTGGAAACACCATATATTTT
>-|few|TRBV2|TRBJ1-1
CASTGGRNTEAFF
TGTGCCAGCACCGGGGGGAGGAACACTGAAGCTTTCTTT
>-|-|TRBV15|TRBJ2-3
CATRVGTTDTQYF
TGTGCCACCAGAGTTGGGACCACAGATACGCAGTATTTT
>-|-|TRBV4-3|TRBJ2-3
CASSQERYGTDTQYF
TGCGCCAGCAGCCAGGAAAGATACGGCACAGATACGCAGTATTTT
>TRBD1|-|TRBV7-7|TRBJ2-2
CASSPGTALATGELFF
TGTGCTAGCAGCCCAGGGACAGCCCTCGCCACCGGGGAGCTGTTTTTT
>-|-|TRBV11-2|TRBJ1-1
CASSLVPRARRGTEAFF
TGTGCCAGCAGCTTAGTCCCCAGGGCCAGGCGTGGCACTGAAGCTTTCTTT
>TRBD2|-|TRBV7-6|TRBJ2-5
CASSLGGTSGSFETQYF
TGTGCCAGCAGCTTAGGGGGGACTAGCGGGAGCTTCGAGACCCAGTACTTC
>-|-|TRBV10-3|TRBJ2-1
CAIRSSQGDSYNEQFF
TGTGCCATCAGATCAAGCCAAGGGGACTCCTACAATGAGCAGTTCTTC
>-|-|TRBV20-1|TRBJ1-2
CSARREGYTF
TGCAGTGCTAGGCGGGAGGGCTACACCTTC
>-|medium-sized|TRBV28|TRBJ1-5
CASITGVSNQPQHF
TGTGCCAGCATTACGGGGGTTAGCAATCAGCCCCAGCATTTT
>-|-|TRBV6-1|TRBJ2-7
CASSTTGFLGEQYF
TGTGCCAGCAGTACGACAGGATTCCTAGGGGAGCAGTACTTC
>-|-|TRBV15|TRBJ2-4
CATSRFGQPGNIQYF
TGTGCCACCAGCAGGTTTGGGCAGCCCGGAAACATTCAGTACTTC
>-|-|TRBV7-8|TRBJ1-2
CASRLTSSNYGYTF
TGTGCCAGCAGGCTGACGTCCTCTAACTATGGCTACACCTTC
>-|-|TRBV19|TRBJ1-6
CASSATRGGGSPLHF
TGTGCCAGTAGTGCTACGCGGGGGGGCGGTTCACCCCTCCACTTT
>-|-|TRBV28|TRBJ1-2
CASRIMDGYTF
TGTGCCAGCAGGATTATGGATGGCTACACCTTC
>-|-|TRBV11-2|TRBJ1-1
CASSLDILYTEAFF
TGTGCCAGCAGCTTAGACATCTTATACACTGAAGCTTTCTTT
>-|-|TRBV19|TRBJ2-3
CASSPGRTMSTDTQYF
TGTGCCAGTAGTCCGGGCCGCACTATGAGCACAGATACGCAGTATTTT
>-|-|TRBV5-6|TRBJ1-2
CASSLMGTNYGYTF
TGTGCCAGCAGCTTGATGGGGACTAACTATGGCTACACCTTC
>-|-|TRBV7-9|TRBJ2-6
CASSPFDSSGWANVLTF
TGTGCCAGCAGCCCCTTTGACAGTTCTGGGTGGGCCAACGTCCTGACTTTC
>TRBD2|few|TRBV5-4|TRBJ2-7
CASSHGGGSSYEQYF
TGTGCCAGCAGCCACGGCGGGGGGAGCTCCTACGAGCAGTACTTC
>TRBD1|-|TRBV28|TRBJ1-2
CASGRLTGGQANYGYTF
TGTGCTAGCGGGAGGTTGACAGGGGGCCAAGCTAACTATGGCTACACCTTC
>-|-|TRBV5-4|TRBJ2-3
CASSLGSLRDTQYF
TGTGCCAGCAGCTTGGGCAGCTTACGGGATACGCAGTATTTT
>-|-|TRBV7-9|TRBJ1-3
CASSLVGGYGNTIYF
TGTGCCAGCAGCTTGGTCGGGGGATACGGAAACACCATATATTTT
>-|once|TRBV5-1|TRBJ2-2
CASSLENAGELFF
TGCGCCAGCAGCTTGGAAAACGCCGGGGAGCTGTTTTTT
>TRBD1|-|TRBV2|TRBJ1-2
CASRWTGYYGYTF
TGTGCCAGCAGATGGACAGGGTACTATGGCTACACCTTC
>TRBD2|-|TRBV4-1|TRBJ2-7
CASSPAREGAYEQYF
TGCGCCAGCAGCCCAGCCCGGGAGGGGGCCTACGAGCAGTACTTC
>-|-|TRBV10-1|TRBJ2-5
CASSDQGQETQYF
TGCGCCAGCAGTGATCAGGGTCAAGAGACCCAGTACTTC
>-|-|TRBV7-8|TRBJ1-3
CASSLAGGTNPSGNTIYF
TGTGCCAGCAGCTTAGCGGGGGGGACAAACCCCTCTGGAAACACCATATATTTT
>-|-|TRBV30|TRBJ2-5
CAWQGQETQYF
TGTGCCTGGCAGGGGCAAGAGACCCAGTACTTC
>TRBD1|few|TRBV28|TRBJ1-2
CASSSPDWTGGYGYTF
TGTGCCAGCAGTTCCCCAGACTGGACAGGGGGTTATGGCTACACCTTC
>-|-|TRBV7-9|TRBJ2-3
CASSLANTDTQYF
TGTGCCAGCAGCTTAGCCAACACAGATACGCAGTATTTT
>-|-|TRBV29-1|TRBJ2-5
CSVDEGQETQYF
TGCAGCGTTGACGAGGGCCAAGAGACCCAGTACTTC
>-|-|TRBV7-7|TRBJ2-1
CASSLRPDLAGNEQFF
TGTGCTAGCAGCTTACGCCCTGACTTGGCTGGCAATGAGCAGTTCTTC
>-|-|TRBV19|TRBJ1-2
CASSIRQAGGTKYGYTF
TGTGCCAGTAGTATCAGACAGGCCGGGGGAACGAAGTATGGCTACACCTTC
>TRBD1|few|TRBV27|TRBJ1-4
CASSAQGARINEKLFF
TGTGCCAGCAGTGCCCAGGGGGCGCGTATCAATGAAAAACTGTTTTTT
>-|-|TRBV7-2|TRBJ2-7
CASSYVSDYEQYF
TGTGCCAGCAGCTACGTATCGGACTACGAGCAGTACTTC
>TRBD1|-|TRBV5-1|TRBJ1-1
CASSGGQPNTEAFF
TGCGCCAGCAGCGGGGGACAGCCGAACACTGAAGCTTTCTTT
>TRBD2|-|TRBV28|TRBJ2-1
CASSFLTSGSNEQFF
TGTGCCAGCAGTTTTCTTACTAGCGGGAGCAATGAGCAGTTCTTC
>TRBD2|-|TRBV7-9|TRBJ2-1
CASSLDSGGAHNEQFF
TGTGCCAGCAGCTTAGACAGCGGGGGGGCCCACAATGAGCAGTTCTTC
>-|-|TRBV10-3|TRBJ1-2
CAISELSDIFYGYTF
TGTGCCATCAGTGAGCTCTCTGACATTTTCTATGGCTACACCTTC
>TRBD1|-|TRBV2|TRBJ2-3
CASSEMGTGADTQYF
TGTGCCAGCAGTGAAATGGGGACAGGGGCAGATACGCAGTATTTT
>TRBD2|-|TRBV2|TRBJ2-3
CASSESGVGADTQYF
TGTGCCAGCAGTGAAAGCGGGGTTGGGGCAGATACGCAGTATTTT
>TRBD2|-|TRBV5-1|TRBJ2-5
CASRLAVNQETQYF
TGCGCCAGCAGGCTAGCGGTTAATCAAGAGACCCAGTACTTC
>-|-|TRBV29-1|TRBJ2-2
CSALGPSNTGELFF
TGCAGCGCCTTGGGCCCCTCGAACACCGGGGAGCTGTTTTTT
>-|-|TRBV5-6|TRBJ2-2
CASRPGMGGFGNTGELFF
TGTGCCAGCAGACCAGGCATGGGGGGCTTTGGGAACACCGGGGAGCTGTTTTTT
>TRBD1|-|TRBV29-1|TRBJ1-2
CSVAGTDYGYTF
TGCAGCGTGGCCGGGACAGACTATGGCTACACCTTC
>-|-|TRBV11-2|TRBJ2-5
CASSPGASETQYF
TGTGCCAGCAGCCCGGGGGCCTCGGAGACCCAGTACTTC
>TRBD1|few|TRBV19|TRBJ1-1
CASSVTGANTEAFF
TGTGCCAGTAGTGTAACAGGGGCGAACACTGAAGCTTTCTTT
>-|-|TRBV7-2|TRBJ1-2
CASSLSEATDYGYTF
TGTGCCAGCAGCTTATCCGAGGCCACAGACTATGGCTACACCTTC